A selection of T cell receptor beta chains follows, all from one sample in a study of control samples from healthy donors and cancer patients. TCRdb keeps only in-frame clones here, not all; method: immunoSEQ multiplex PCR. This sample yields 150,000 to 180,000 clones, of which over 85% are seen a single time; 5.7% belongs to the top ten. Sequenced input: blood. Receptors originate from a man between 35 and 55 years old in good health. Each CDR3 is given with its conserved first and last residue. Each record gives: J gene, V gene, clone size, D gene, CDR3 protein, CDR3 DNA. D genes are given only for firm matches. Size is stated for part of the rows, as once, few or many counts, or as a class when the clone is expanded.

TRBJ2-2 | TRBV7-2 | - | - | CASSLDSQNTGELFF | TGTGCCAGCAGCTTAGATAGTCAGAACACCGGGGAGCTGTTTTTT
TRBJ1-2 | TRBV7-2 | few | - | CASSERQVFYGYTF | TGTGCCAGCAGCGAAAGACAGGTCTTCTATGGCTACACCTTC
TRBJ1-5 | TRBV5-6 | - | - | CASSLYGPYSNQPQHF | TGTGCCAGCAGCTTATACGGGCCCTATAGCAATCAGCCCCAGCATTTT
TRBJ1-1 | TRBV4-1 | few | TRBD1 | CASSQGGTAQAFF | TGCGCCAGCAGCCAGGGCGGGACAGCCCAAGCTTTCTTT
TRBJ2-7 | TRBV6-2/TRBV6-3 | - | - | CASSYESGLSYEQYF | TGTGCCAGCAGTTACGAATCAGGTCTCTCCTACGAGCAGTACTTC
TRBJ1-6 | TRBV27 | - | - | CASSFQYQSPLHF | TGTGCCAGCAGTTTTCAGTACCAATCACCCCTCCACTTT
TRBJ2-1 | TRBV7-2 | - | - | CASSSDSADEQFF | TGTGCCAGCAGCTCAGATTCCGCCGACGAGCAGTTCTTC
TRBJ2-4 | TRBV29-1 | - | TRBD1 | CSAGTGKNIQYF | TGCAGCGCCGGGACAGGAAAAAACATTCAGTACTTC
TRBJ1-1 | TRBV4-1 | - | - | CASSQDGRGNTEAFF | TGCGCCAGCAGCCAAGATGGTCGGGGGAACACTGAAGCTTTCTTT
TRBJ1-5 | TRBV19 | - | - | CASSMGRGQPQHF | TGTGCCAGTAGTATGGGGCGGGGGCAGCCCCAGCATTTT
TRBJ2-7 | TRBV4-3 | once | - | CASSYRASARSYEQYF | TGCGCCAGCAGCTACCGGGCTAGCGCTCGCTCCTACGAGCAGTACTTC
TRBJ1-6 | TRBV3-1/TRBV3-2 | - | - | CASSQGHKNSPLHF | TGTGCCAGCAGCCAGGGACATAAAAATTCACCCCTCCACTTT
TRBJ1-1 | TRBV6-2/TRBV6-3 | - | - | CASSYSGPTAAFF | TGTGCCAGCAGTTACTCGGGGCCTACAGCGGCTTTCTTT
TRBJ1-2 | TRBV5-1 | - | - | CASSLVRANGYTF | TGCGCCAGCAGCTTGGTAAGGGCCAATGGCTACACCTTC
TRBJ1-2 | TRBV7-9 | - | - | CASSLVGDGYTF | TGTGCCAGCAGCTTAGTTGGAGATGGCTACACCTTC
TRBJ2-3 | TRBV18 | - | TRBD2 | CASCPTALAGELDTQYF | TGTGCCAGCTGCCCCACGGCCCTAGCGGGGGAGCTAGATACGCAGTATTTT
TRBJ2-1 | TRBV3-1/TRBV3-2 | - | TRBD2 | CASSHASGGAGWSSSYNEQFF | TGTGCCAGCAGCCACGCTAGCGGGGGGGCGGGTTGGTCTTCCTCCTACAATGAGCAGTTCTTC
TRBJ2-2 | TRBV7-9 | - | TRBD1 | CASSSTGAGELFF | TGTGCCAGCAGCTCTACAGGGGCCGGGGAGCTGTTTTTT
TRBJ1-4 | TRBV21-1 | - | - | CASSVDRDRHATNEKLFF | TGTGCCAGCAGCGTTGACCGGGACAGGCATGCAACTAATGAAAAACTGTTTTTT
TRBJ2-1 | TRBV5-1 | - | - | CASSLEVQPGQNEQFF | TGCGCCAGCAGCTTGGAGGTCCAGCCAGGTCAAAATGAGCAGTTCTTC
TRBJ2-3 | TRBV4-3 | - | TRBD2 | CASSQENRETSGGVSDTQYF | TGCGCCAGCAGCCAAGAGAACAGGGAGACTAGCGGGGGGGTGTCAGATACGCAGTATTTT
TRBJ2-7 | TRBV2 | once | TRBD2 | CASSFPTSGTSYEQYF | TGTGCCAGCAGTTTTCCGACTAGCGGAACGTCCTACGAGCAGTACTTC
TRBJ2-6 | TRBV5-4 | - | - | CASSRRESSGANVLTF | TGTGCCAGCAGCCGGCGGGAAAGCTCTGGGGCCAACGTCCTGACTTTC
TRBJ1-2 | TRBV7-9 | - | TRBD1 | CASSPTSPGGEGYTF | TGTGCCAGCAGCCCTACCTCCCCAGGGGGTGAGGGCTACACCTTC
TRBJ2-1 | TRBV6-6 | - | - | CASSPRGTPNNEQFF | TGTGCCAGCAGCCCGAGGGGGACACCTAACAATGAGCAGTTCTTC
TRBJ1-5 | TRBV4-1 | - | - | CASSQGRGGVNSNQPQHF | TGCGCCAGCAGCCAAGGAAGGGGTGGGGTCAATAGCAATCAGCCCCAGCATTTT
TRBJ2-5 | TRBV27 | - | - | CASSLSLGTRKETQYF | TGTGCCAGCAGTTTATCCCTCGGGACGCGGAAGGAGACCCAGTACTTC
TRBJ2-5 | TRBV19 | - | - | CASSMILRETQYF | TGTGCCAGTAGTATGATCCTGCGGGAGACCCAGTACTTC
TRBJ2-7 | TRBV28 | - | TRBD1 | CASRRRTGVRYEQYF | TGTGCCAGCAGGCGTCGGACAGGGGTTAGGTACGAGCAGTACTTC